These T cell receptor beta chains were read from a single sample in a study of chemoradiotherapy in HPV16-positive cancers. Libraries were prepared by immunoSEQ multiplex PCR; TCRdb keeps only in-frame clonotypes and omits some of them. The sample contains roughly 13,000 clones, approximately 71% of which appear only once. Collection of the sample occurred from a patient who underwent chemoradiotherapy. The receptors come from a human donor with HPV-associated anogenital cancer. CDR3s include the opening cysteine and the closing phenylalanine or tryptophan. The D gene is left open where the match is weak. Clone size is not always given. Where it is, it says once, few, many or a class for expanded clones.

v_call: TRBV30; d_call: TRBD1; j_call: TRBJ1-2; clone_size: few; cdr3_nt: TGTGCCTGGATTAGTCAGACAGGGAACTATGGCTACACCTTC; cdr3_aa: CAWISQTGNYGYTF
v_call: TRBV9; d_call: NA; j_call: TRBJ2-7; clone_size: few; cdr3_nt: TGTGCCAGCAGCAAAGGGGGAGGCTCCTACGAGCAGTACTTC; cdr3_aa: CASSKGGGSYEQYF
v_call: TRBV9; d_call: TRBD1; j_call: TRBJ1-2; clone_size: NA; cdr3_nt: TGTGCCAGCAGCCCCGGGGACAGTGCTAACTATGGCTACACCTTC; cdr3_aa: CASSPGDSANYGYTF
v_call: TRBV18; d_call: NA; j_call: TRBJ2-7; clone_size: NA; cdr3_nt: TGTGCCAGCTCACCACCCGAGTGGACTGAGGCTAGCGAGACCTACGAGCAGTACTTC; cdr3_aa: CASSPPEWTEASETYEQYF
v_call: TRBV4-1; d_call: TRBD2; j_call: TRBJ2-7; clone_size: NA; cdr3_nt: TGCGCCAGCAGCCAACGACTAGCGGGGCAGTACGAGCAGTACTTC; cdr3_aa: CASSQRLAGQYEQYF
v_call: TRBV4-1; d_call: NA; j_call: TRBJ2-7; clone_size: NA; cdr3_nt: TGCGCCAGCAGCCAAGGGACAGACTACGAGCAGTACTTC; cdr3_aa: CASSQGTDYEQYF
v_call: TRBV5-4; d_call: TRBD1; j_call: TRBJ2-7; clone_size: NA; cdr3_nt: TGTGCCAGCAGCCTGGGGGGACAGGGGTCCCACGAGCAGTACTTC; cdr3_aa: CASSLGGQGSHEQYF
v_call: TRBV28; d_call: TRBD1; j_call: TRBJ1-6; clone_size: NA; cdr3_nt: TGTGCCAGCAGTACCCGACAGGGTAGTGGTTATAATTCACCCCTCCACTTT; cdr3_aa: CASSTRQGSGYNSPLHF
v_call: TRBV6-6; d_call: NA; j_call: TRBJ2-1; clone_size: few; cdr3_nt: TGTGCCAGCAACGGGGTGAGCTCCTACAATGAGCAGTTCTTC; cdr3_aa: CASNGVSSYNEQFF
v_call: TRBV11-2; d_call: NA; j_call: TRBJ1-1; clone_size: NA; cdr3_nt: TGTGCCAGCAGCTTAGATCGTTATAGCAGTGAAGCTTTCTTT; cdr3_aa: CASSLDRYSSEAFF
v_call: TRBV5-1; d_call: NA; j_call: TRBJ2-2; clone_size: few; cdr3_nt: TGCGCCAGCAGCTTGGATCCCGGGACGACCGGGGAGCTGTTTTTT; cdr3_aa: CASSLDPGTTGELFF
v_call: TRBV27; d_call: NA; j_call: TRBJ2-1; clone_size: few; cdr3_nt: TGTGCCAGCAGTCCTCTGCTGGGGTCCTACAATGAGCAGTTCTTC; cdr3_aa: CASSPLLGSYNEQFF
v_call: TRBV5-6; d_call: NA; j_call: TRBJ1-4; clone_size: NA; cdr3_nt: TGTGCCAGCAGCATCGGGAATCGGGCTTTCGAAAAACTGTTTTTT; cdr3_aa: CASSIGNRAFEKLFF
v_call: TRBV11-3; d_call: TRBD1; j_call: TRBJ2-1; clone_size: NA; cdr3_nt: TGTGCCAGCAGCGCGACGACCGGGACAGGGAACAATGAGCAGTTCTTC; cdr3_aa: CASSATTGTGNNEQFF
v_call: TRBV19; d_call: NA; j_call: TRBJ1-5; clone_size: NA; cdr3_nt: TGTGCCAGTAGTATATCCCCTTACAGCAATCAGCCCCAGCATTTT; cdr3_aa: CASSISPYSNQPQHF
v_call: TRBV5-1; d_call: TRBD1; j_call: TRBJ1-2; clone_size: NA; cdr3_nt: TGCGCCAGCAGCTTGGAGGGGACAGGCGGCTATGGCTACACCTTC; cdr3_aa: CASSLEGTGGYGYTF
v_call: TRBV4-3; d_call: NA; j_call: TRBJ1-2; clone_size: NA; cdr3_nt: TGCGCCAGCAGCCCATGGAACGCTAACTATGGCTACACCTTC; cdr3_aa: CASSPWNANYGYTF
v_call: TRBV14; d_call: TRBD1; j_call: TRBJ1-2; clone_size: NA; cdr3_nt: TGTGCCAGCAGCCTAATGGACAGGGTGGACTATGGCTACACCTTC; cdr3_aa: CASSLMDRVDYGYTF
v_call: TRBV7-2; d_call: NA; j_call: TRBJ2-7; clone_size: NA; cdr3_nt: TGTGCCAGCAGCTTATACCCAGCGCCCTACGAGCAGTACTTC; cdr3_aa: CASSLYPAPYEQYF
v_call: TRBV6-1; d_call: NA; j_call: TRBJ1-3; clone_size: NA; cdr3_nt: TGTGCCAGCAGTGGAAGGGGTTCTGGAAACACCATATATTTT; cdr3_aa: CASSGRGSGNTIYF
v_call: TRBV30; d_call: NA; j_call: TRBJ1-3; clone_size: once; cdr3_nt: TGTGCCTGGGCAGAGGGGCTGTCTGGAAACACCATATATTTT; cdr3_aa: CAWAEGLSGNTIYF
v_call: TRBV7-8; d_call: TRBD1; j_call: TRBJ1-6; clone_size: few; cdr3_nt: TGTGCCAGCAGCTCTACCGGGACAGGGGGCTCACCCCTCCACTTT; cdr3_aa: CASSSTGTGGSPLHF
v_call: TRBV11-2; d_call: NA; j_call: TRBJ1-4; clone_size: NA; cdr3_nt: TGTGCCAGCAGCTTAGGAATTGTTAATGAAAAACTGTTTTTT; cdr3_aa: CASSLGIVNEKLFF
v_call: TRBV7-9; d_call: NA; j_call: TRBJ1-2; clone_size: NA; cdr3_nt: TGTGCCAGCAGCTCATCGCTACGGGGATCCGATAACTATGGCTACACCTTC; cdr3_aa: CASSSSLRGSDNYGYTF
v_call: TRBV5-6; d_call: NA; j_call: TRBJ1-1; clone_size: few; cdr3_nt: TGTGCCAGCAGCGCCTTTGACACTGAAGCTTTCTTT; cdr3_aa: CASSAFDTEAFF
v_call: TRBV10-3; d_call: TRBD2; j_call: TRBJ2-3; clone_size: once; cdr3_nt: TGTGCCATCAGTGAGAACCCGGGGACTACCACTAGCACAGATACGCAGTATTTT; cdr3_aa: CAISENPGTTTSTDTQYF
v_call: TRBV30; d_call: NA; j_call: TRBJ1-2; clone_size: NA; cdr3_nt: TGTGCCTGGAGTGTACACGGCGGGGTCTGGTACACCTTC; cdr3_aa: CAWSVHGGVWYTF
v_call: TRBV30; d_call: NA; j_call: TRBJ1-2; clone_size: few; cdr3_nt: TGTGCCTGGAGTGTAATACATAACTATGGCTACACCTTC; cdr3_aa: CAWSVIHNYGYTF
v_call: TRBV6-6; d_call: NA; j_call: TRBJ2-3; clone_size: few; cdr3_nt: TGTGCCAGCAACGGGGGAACCATCACAGATACGCAGTATTTT; cdr3_aa: CASNGGTITDTQYF
v_call: TRBV7-2; d_call: TRBD2; j_call: TRBJ2-2; clone_size: NA; cdr3_nt: TGTGCCAGCAGCGTCCGACTAGCGGGCCCCACCGGGGAGCTGTTTTTT; cdr3_aa: CASSVRLAGPTGELFF
v_call: TRBV19; d_call: NA; j_call: TRBJ1-1; clone_size: NA; cdr3_nt: TGTGCCAGTAGTAGTACAGGGCCCACCCCAGCTTTCTTT; cdr3_aa: CASSSTGPTPAFF
v_call: TRBV9; d_call: NA; j_call: TRBJ1-6; clone_size: NA; cdr3_nt: TGTGCCAGCAGCGTAGCCCTATCCCCTCCGTCACCCCTCCACTTT; cdr3_aa: CASSVALSPPSPLHF
v_call: TRBV28; d_call: TRBD1; j_call: TRBJ2-1; clone_size: NA; cdr3_nt: TGTGCCAGCAGTCCCCCGACAGGGTGGGGCAATGAGCAGTTCTTC; cdr3_aa: CASSPPTGWGNEQFF
v_call: TRBV19; d_call: NA; j_call: TRBJ2-1; clone_size: NA; cdr3_nt: TGTGCCAGTAGGGGGCCAGCAGGCGCAGGGCGCAATGAGCAGTTCTTC; cdr3_aa: CASRGPAGAGRNEQFF
v_call: TRBV5-8; d_call: NA; j_call: TRBJ1-1; clone_size: few; cdr3_nt: TGTGCCAGCAGCTGGGCCGGGATTTTGAACACTGAAGCTTTCTTT; cdr3_aa: CASSWAGILNTEAFF
v_call: TRBV19; d_call: TRBD1; j_call: TRBJ1-1; clone_size: NA; cdr3_nt: TGTGCCAGTAGTACTACGAGGACAGGGGGCATTGAGGGGGAAGCTTTCTTT; cdr3_aa: CASSTTRTGGIEGEAFF
v_call: TRBV6-5; d_call: TRBD2; j_call: TRBJ2-7; clone_size: once; cdr3_nt: TGTGCCAGCAGCCCCAGGGCGGGGGACTCCTACGAGCAGTACTTC; cdr3_aa: CASSPRAGDSYEQYF
v_call: TRBV5-4; d_call: NA; j_call: TRBJ1-1; clone_size: NA; cdr3_nt: TGTGCCAGCAGCCCCCGACAGGCGACAAAACCCACTGAAGCTTTCTTT; cdr3_aa: CASSPRQATKPTEAFF
v_call: TRBV4-1; d_call: TRBD2; j_call: TRBJ2-1; clone_size: NA; cdr3_nt: TGCGCCAGCAGACTAGCGGGGAAACCCTCCTACAATGAGCAGTTCTTC; cdr3_aa: CASRLAGKPSYNEQFF
v_call: TRBV5-1; d_call: NA; j_call: TRBJ2-5; clone_size: NA; cdr3_nt: TGCGCCAGCAGCCACGTCGAGGGGCGGCAAGAGACCCAGTACTTC; cdr3_aa: CASSHVEGRQETQYF
v_call: TRBV5-5; d_call: NA; j_call: TRBJ2-1; clone_size: NA; cdr3_nt: TGTGCCAGCAGCGTCGGCGGCGGGGCAGACTACAATGAGCAGTTCTTC; cdr3_aa: CASSVGGGADYNEQFF
v_call: TRBV18; d_call: NA; j_call: TRBJ1-1; clone_size: NA; cdr3_nt: TGTGCCAGCTCACCACCCGATCCTATGAACACTGAAGCTTTCTTT; cdr3_aa: CASSPPDPMNTEAFF
v_call: TRBV2; d_call: NA; j_call: TRBJ2-2; clone_size: few; cdr3_nt: TGTGCCAGCAGTGGTCGAAACACCGGGGAGCTGTTTTTT; cdr3_aa: CASSGRNTGELFF
v_call: TRBV29-1; d_call: TRBD1; j_call: TRBJ1-2; clone_size: NA; cdr3_nt: TGCAGCGTAAGGACAGGGGTGCATGGCTACACCTTC; cdr3_aa: CSVRTGVHGYTF
v_call: TRBV5-1; d_call: TRBD2; j_call: TRBJ2-2; clone_size: few; cdr3_nt: TGCGCCAGCAGCTTGGGGCCAGCGGGGGTGACCGGGGAGCTGTTTTTT; cdr3_aa: CASSLGPAGVTGELFF
v_call: TRBV9; d_call: NA; j_call: TRBJ2-1; clone_size: NA; cdr3_nt: TGTGCCAGCAGCGTAGTGAGCGCTAGTGAGCAGTTCTTC; cdr3_aa: CASSVVSASEQFF
v_call: TRBV28; d_call: NA; j_call: TRBJ1-5; clone_size: NA; cdr3_nt: TGTGCCAGCAGTACCGCCGCGGACACCTATAGCAATCAGCCCCAGCATTTT; cdr3_aa: CASSTAADTYSNQPQHF
v_call: TRBV7-8; d_call: TRBD1; j_call: TRBJ2-7; clone_size: NA; cdr3_nt: TGTGCCAGCAGCTCCTTTAGACTGTGGGGGACAGGGTCGAGCGAGCAGTACTTC; cdr3_aa: CASSSFRLWGTGSSEQYF
v_call: TRBV2; d_call: TRBD2; j_call: TRBJ2-3; clone_size: NA; cdr3_nt: TGTGCCAGCAACGACCCCAGCGGGGGCCAGATTACGCAGTATTTT; cdr3_aa: CASNDPSGGQITQYF
v_call: TRBV2; d_call: NA; j_call: TRBJ1-5; clone_size: few; cdr3_nt: TGTGCCAGCTCCTCCGGGGATCAGCCCCAGCATTTT; cdr3_aa: CASSSGDQPQHF
v_call: TRBV5-1; d_call: TRBD1; j_call: TRBJ2-7; clone_size: NA; cdr3_nt: TGCGCCAGCAGAAGACAGGGTGCCTACGAGCAGTACTTC; cdr3_aa: CASRRQGAYEQYF
v_call: TRBV28; d_call: NA; j_call: TRBJ1-2; clone_size: NA; cdr3_nt: TGTGCCAGCAACAGTGGTTGGGGTTTTAACTATGGCTACACCTTC; cdr3_aa: CASNSGWGFNYGYTF
v_call: TRBV5-4; d_call: NA; j_call: TRBJ2-1; clone_size: NA; cdr3_nt: TGTGCCAGCAGCTTGGAGAGTGGACACAATGAGCAGTTCTTC; cdr3_aa: CASSLESGHNEQFF
v_call: TRBV19; d_call: NA; j_call: TRBJ1-2; clone_size: NA; cdr3_nt: TGTGCCAGTAGTACTGGGGGCTTGCGGCCCTATGGCTACACCTTC; cdr3_aa: CASSTGGLRPYGYTF
v_call: TRBV21-1; d_call: NA; j_call: TRBJ1-6; clone_size: NA; cdr3_nt: TGTGCCAGCAGCAAAGAGGGGCAGGGTATTTTAGATTCACCCCTCCACTTT; cdr3_aa: CASSKEGQGILDSPLHF
v_call: TRBV4-1; d_call: NA; j_call: TRBJ2-7; clone_size: few; cdr3_nt: TGCGCCAGCAGCCAAGGTCACGGAAACGAGCAGTACTTC; cdr3_aa: CASSQGHGNEQYF
v_call: TRBV14; d_call: NA; j_call: TRBJ1-2; clone_size: few; cdr3_nt: TGTGCCAGCAGCCAAAGCGGCTATGGCTACACCTTC; cdr3_aa: CASSQSGYGYTF